The 19 T cell receptor beta chains listed next were all sequenced from one sample in a study of blood T cells in healthy people across ages. Using a J-beta primer mix together with a sample-barcoded 5' primer, a second PCR was run for roughly 7 to 12 cycles. Each CDR3 protein gets one entry after TCRdb re-called the 5' RACE reads with MiXCR. The table records hundreds of thousands of distinct CDR3 sequences, about a third of them present only once. Material: blood. The receptor source for this set is a woman older than 75 in good health.

This clonotype came up a few times. V and J are TRBV6-1 and TRBJ1-4, with D perhaps TRBD1 (5 bases). The CDR3 is made up of 17 amino acids. V was pared by 4 bases and J by 5 bases, with 20 bases between. Germline CDR1 reads MNHNS; CDR2 reads SASEGT. The CDR3 here is CASSVGRGRQRNEKLFF. The CDR3 bases are TGTGCCAGCAGTGTCGGTCGGGGGAGACAACGGAATGAAAAACTGTTTTTT.

Details on this clonotype: A much larger clonotype is one base distant, so this may be a read error. This sequence joins TRBV12-3 or TRBV12-4 and TRBJ2-5; possibly TRBD1 for D (6 bases). The CDR3 is 15 residues long. The CDR3 region is CAGSPDSRRQETQYF. DNA for the CDR3: TGTGCCGGCAGTCCGGACAGTAGACGCCAAGAGACCCAGTACTTC.

Details on this clonotype: A read error may be the cause here, since a much bigger clone is one base away. The chain has TRBV7-2 and TRBJ2-7; 10 bases are a match to TRBD2. The V segment lost 5 bases and the J segment 7 bases; nucleotides outside the gene matches: 14. The CDR3 loop spans 16 amino acids. Germline CDR1 reads SGHTA; CDR2 reads FQGNSA. The CDR3 DNA is TGTGCCAGCAGCCCTAGACTGAGCGGGGGGGCGGTTGAGCAGTACTTC. Translating it yields CASSPRLSGGAVEQYF.

Note on this clonotype: This may stem from a read error, because a much larger clone lies one nucleotide away. This sequence joins TRBV30 and TRBJ2-6; D is unresolved. Per the germline V gene, CDR1 is GTSNPN and CDR2 is SVGIG (reference sequence). CDR3 length equals 12 residues. For the CDR3, the DNA is TGTGCCCTAAACTCTGGGGTCAACGTCCTGACTTTC. Protein product: CALNSGVNVLTF.

This clonotype has ten or more counts. The V and J genes are TRBV2 and TRBJ1-2; the D is unclear. Germline CDR1 reads SNHLY; CDR2 reads FYNNEI. This CDR3 is built from 12 residues. V was trimmed by 4 bases and J by 9 bases, leaving 12 bases between them. The chain's CDR3 is CASSAREGSYTF. CDR3 in DNA: TGTGCCAGCAGTGCCCGGGAGGGTAGCTACACCTTC. Combining the CDR3 with reference TRBV2 and TRBJ1-2 gives the whole variable domain EPEVTQTPSHQVTQMGQEVILRCVPISNHLYFYWYRQILGQKVEFLVSFYNNEISEKSEIFDDQFSVERPDGSNFTLKIRSTKLEDSAMYFCASSAREGSYTFGSGTRLTVV.

A word on this clonotype: The conserved final phenylalanine or tryptophan is absent from the CDR3, which likely points to a read error. The chain uses TRBV19 and TRBJ2-1, with 8 bases matching TRBD2. V dropped 5 bases and J dropped 0; count of bases not matched to a gene: 6. This CDR3 has 16 amino acids. CDR1 is LNHDA, CDR2 SQIVND, per germline (reference sequence). CDR3 coding DNA: TGTGCCAGTAGTGGACTAGCAATACGCTCCTACAATGAGCAGTTCTCC. This encodes CASSGLAIRSYNEQFS.

Many counts were recorded for this clonotype. The V and J genes are TRBV29-1 and TRBJ1-1; TRBD1 matches 7 bases. Trimming removed 2 bases from V and 0 bases from J; junction bases left unmatched: 0. Germline CDR1 and CDR2: SQVTM and ANQGSEA. This CDR3 has 13 amino acids. The chain's CDR3 is CSVETGVNTEAFF. In DNA, the CDR3 is TGCAGCGTTGAAACAGGGGTGAACACTGAAGCTTTCTTT. Variable domain in full (rest from reference TRBV29-1 and TRBJ1-1): SAVISQKPSRDICQRGTSLTIQCQVDSQVTMMFWYRQQPGQSLTLIATANQGSEATYESGFVIDKFPISRPNLTFSTLTVSNMSPEDSSIYLCSVETGVNTEAFFGQGTRLTVV.

This clonotype was recorded many times. The chain carries TRBV20-1 and TRBJ2-7; D unclear. The germline V and J ends were trimmed by 2 bases and 6 bases, with 8 bases remaining between them. The CDR3 covers 11 residues. CDR1 DFQATT and CDR2 SNEGSKA come from the germline V gene (reference sequence). The CDR3 protein is CSARSKREQYF. In DNA form, the CDR3 reads TGCAGTGCTAGATCCAAACGCGAGCAGTACTTC.

This chain links TRBV12-3 or TRBV12-4 with TRBJ2-3, with 11 nucleotides matching TRBD2. Trimming cost V 6 bases and J 5 bases; bases outside gene matches: 7. CDR3 length equals 15 residues. The DNA of the CDR3 is TGTGCCAGCAGGCCCACTAGCGGGGGAAAAGATACGCAGTATTTT. This translates into CASRPTSGGKDTQYF.

The chain joins TRBV5-1 to TRBJ2-5, with TRBD1 identical over 7 bases. The CDR3 totals 14 residues. Germline V gene lookup returns CDR1 SGHRS and CDR2 YFSETQ. The J segment lost 2 bases and the V segment lost 3 bases, leaving 4 bases of the junction unmatched. This CDR3 reads CASSSKGQQETQYF. CDR3 DNA: TGCGCCAGCAGCTCGAAGGGACAGCAAGAGACCCAGTACTTC.

The chain combines TRBV6-6 with TRBJ2-2; no definite D call. Germline V lookup: CDR1 MNHNY, CDR2 SVGAGI (reference sequence). The germline V and J ends were trimmed by 6 bases and 5 bases, with 10 bases remaining between them. The CDR3 has 13 amino acids. In DNA, the CDR3 is TGTGCCAGCAGACTCGGAGAGACCGGGGAGCTGTTTTTT. Translation: CASRLGETGELFF.

The V call is TRBV6-6, the J call TRBJ2-2, with a possible D match to TRBD1 (6 bases). Trimming stripped 1 base from V and 6 bases from J, with 18 bases between. CDR1 MNHNY and CDR2 SVGAGI come from the germline V gene (reference sequence). This CDR3 contains 17 residues. The CDR3 region is CASSYFTGTPWAGELFF. The CDR3 nucleotides read TGTGCCAGCAGTTACTTTACCGGGACACCCTGGGCCGGGGAGCTGTTTTTT.

There are many counts of this clonotype. The DNA is omitted, as the CDR3 cannot be located on it reliably, and the CDR3 follows TCRdb's listing. The genes are TRBV28 and TRBJ2-5. Per germline, CDR1 MDHEN and CDR2 SYDVKM. From its first to its last residue, the CDR3 has 13 amino acids. CDR3 sequence reads: CASSSSGQETQYF.

Note on this clonotype: The CDR3 does not close with the conserved phenylalanine or tryptophan, likely indicating a read error. V and J are TRBV9 and TRBJ2-1; 11 bases are shared with TRBD2. Germline CDR1 SGDLS, CDR2 YYNGEE. V shed 3 bases and J 12 bases; nucleotides not matched to a gene: 8. The CDR3 sequence is 14 residues long. CDR3 sequence: CASSGITSGGTQFV. CDR3 sequence (DNA): TGTGCCAGCAGCGGAATTACTAGCGGGGGCACGCAGTTCGTC.

This clonotype has more than one count but fewer than ten. The chain links TRBV9 to TRBJ2-2; 7 positions agree with TRBD2. The CDR3 totals 14 residues. After removal of 5 bases from V and 0 bases from J, the junction contained 1 base not matched to a gene. Per germline, CDR1 SGDLS and CDR2 YYNGEE. In DNA, the CDR3 is TGTGCCAGCAGGGGGGGGGCGAACACCGGGGAGCTGTTTTTT. Encoded protein: CASRGGANTGELFF.

This clonotype was detected many times. The chain joins TRBV27 to TRBJ1-5; D is perhaps TRBD1 (5 bases). Germline V lookup: CDR1 MNHEY, CDR2 SMNVEV (reference sequence). Deletions cut 6 bases from V and 4 bases from J, with 19 bases between. This CDR3 region has 16 residues. The CDR3 loop reads CASRGQGQGSNQPQHF. The CDR3 DNA follows: TGTGCCAGCAGGGGGCAAGGGCAGGGAAGTAATCAGCCCCAGCATTTT.

Remarks on this clonotype: A much larger clonotype is one base distant, so this may be a read error. The V call is TRBV11-2, the J call TRBJ2-5, with 9 bases fitting TRBD1. CDR1 and CDR2 (germline): SGHAT, FQNNGV. V trimming: 4 bases; J trimming: 11 bases; junction bases outside the gene matches: 14. The CDR3 has 15 amino acids. CDR3 loop: CASSSDRGKVDEQYF. The DNA of the CDR3 is TGTGCCAGCAGCTCGGACAGGGGCAAAGTGGATGAGCAGTACTTC.

This clonotype was counted ten times or more. The chain combines TRBV12-5 with TRBJ1-2; TRBD1 agrees at 12 bases. V lost 2 bases and J lost 8; bases outside the gene matches: 15. The CDR3 is 18 residues long. The germline gives CDR1 LGHNT, CDR2 FRNRAP. CDR3 in amino acids: CASGLPPGTGGARRGYTF. CDR3 nucleotide sequence: TGTGCTAGTGGTTTGCCCCCCGGGACAGGGGGCGCCAGGCGGGGCTACACCTTC.

Turning to this clonotype: A much more abundant neighbour one base away suggests this may be a read error. The J gene is TRBJ1-5, the V gene TRBV20-1, with 7 bases aligning to TRBD1. This CDR3 is 12 amino acids long. Germline V gives CDR1 DFQATT, CDR2 SNEGSKA (reference sequence). CDR3 in DNA: TGCAGGGCCGAGGGGGCGGGTCAGCCCCAGCATTTT. Its protein product is CRAEGAGQPQHF.